This TCR beta chain stems from a study of blood T cell repertoires in COVID-19. The method was immunoSEQ multiplex PCR; TCRdb's version includes in-frame clones alone and lacks a portion of them. The table records 250,000 or so clones, around 90% of them present only once. Within 2 weeks before study entry, exposed participants met a COVID-19 case. This CDR3 is built from 15 residues. This receptor was identified in a woman aged 30 to 39 who had been exposed to COVID-19. Sequencing used PBMCs or T cells enriched from blood (not recorded which). The V gene is TRBV21-1, the J gene TRBJ1-5. TRBV21-1 counts as a pseudogene. Here the CDR3 DNA reads TGTGCCAGCAGCAAAGTAGCGGAACCCAATCAGCCCCAGCATTTT. It encodes CASSKVAEPNQPQHF.